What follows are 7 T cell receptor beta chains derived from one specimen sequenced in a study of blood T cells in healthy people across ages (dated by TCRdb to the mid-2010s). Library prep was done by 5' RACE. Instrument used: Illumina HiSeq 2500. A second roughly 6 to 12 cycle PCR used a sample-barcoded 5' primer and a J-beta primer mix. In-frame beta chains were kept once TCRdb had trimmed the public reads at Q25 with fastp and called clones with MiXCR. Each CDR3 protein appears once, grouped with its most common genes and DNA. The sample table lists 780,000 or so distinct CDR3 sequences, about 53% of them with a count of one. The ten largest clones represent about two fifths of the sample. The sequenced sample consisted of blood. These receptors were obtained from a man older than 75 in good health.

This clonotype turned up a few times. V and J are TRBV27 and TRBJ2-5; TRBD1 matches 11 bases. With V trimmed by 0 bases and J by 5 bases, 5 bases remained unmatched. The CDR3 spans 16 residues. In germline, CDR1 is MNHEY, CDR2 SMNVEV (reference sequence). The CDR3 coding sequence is TGTGCCAGCAGTTTATCGGGACAGGGGGGTTGGGAGACCCAGTACTTC. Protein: CASSLSGQGGWETQYF.

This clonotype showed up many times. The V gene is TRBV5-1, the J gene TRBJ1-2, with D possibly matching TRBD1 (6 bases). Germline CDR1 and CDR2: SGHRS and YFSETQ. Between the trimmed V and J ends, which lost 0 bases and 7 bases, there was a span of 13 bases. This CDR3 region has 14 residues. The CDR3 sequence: CASSLAGQGFGYTF. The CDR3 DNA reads TGCGCCAGCAGCTTGGCCGGCCAGGGGTTTGGCTACACCTTC.

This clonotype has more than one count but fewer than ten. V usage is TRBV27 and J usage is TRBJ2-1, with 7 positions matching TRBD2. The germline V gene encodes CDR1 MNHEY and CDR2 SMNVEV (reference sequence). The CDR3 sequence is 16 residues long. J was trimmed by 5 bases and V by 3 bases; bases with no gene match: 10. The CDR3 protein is CASSFGWASGHNEQFF. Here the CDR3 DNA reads TGTGCCAGCAGTTTTGGGTGGGCTAGCGGTCACAATGAGCAGTTCTTC.

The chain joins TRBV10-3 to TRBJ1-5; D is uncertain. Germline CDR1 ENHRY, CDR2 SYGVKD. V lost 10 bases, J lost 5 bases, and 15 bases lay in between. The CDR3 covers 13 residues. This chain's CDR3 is CATVEGLDQPQHF. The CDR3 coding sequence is TGTGCCACCGTTGAGGGTTTGGATCAGCCCCAGCATTTT.

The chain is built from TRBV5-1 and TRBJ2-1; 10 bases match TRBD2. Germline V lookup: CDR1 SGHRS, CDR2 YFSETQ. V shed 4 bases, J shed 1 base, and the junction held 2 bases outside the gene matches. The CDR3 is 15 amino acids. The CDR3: CASSDSGGSYNEQFF. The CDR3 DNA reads TGCGCCAGCAGCGATAGCGGGGGGTCCTACAATGAGCAGTTCTTC.

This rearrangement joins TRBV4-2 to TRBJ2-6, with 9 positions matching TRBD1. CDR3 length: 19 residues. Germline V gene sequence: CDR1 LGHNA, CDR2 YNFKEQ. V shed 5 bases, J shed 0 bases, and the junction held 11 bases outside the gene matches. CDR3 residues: CASSDQLGQGHSGANVLTF. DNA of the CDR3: TGTGCCAGCAGCGATCAACTAGGACAGGGGCACTCTGGGGCCAACGTCCTGACTTTC.

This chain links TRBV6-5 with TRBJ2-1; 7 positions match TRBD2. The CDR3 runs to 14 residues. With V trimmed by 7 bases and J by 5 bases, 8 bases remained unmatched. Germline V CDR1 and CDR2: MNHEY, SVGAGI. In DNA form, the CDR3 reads TGTGCCAGCACCGCCTGGGGAGGGCACAATGAGCAGTTCTTC. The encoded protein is CASTAWGGHNEQFF.